The 20 T cell receptor beta chains presented below share a single source sample, sequenced in a study of spatial heterogeneity in lung cancer. Time point defined: sample taken at primary tumor resection. TCRdb processed the 5' RACE reads anew with MiXCR; each CDR3 protein has one entry. The data hold 90,000 to 95,000 distinct CDR3 sequences, with approximately 12% observed a single time. The sequencing here drew on PBMCs, taken at surgery. These receptors were obtained from a male donor with early-stage non-small cell lung cancer.

This clonotype was counted ten times or more. The chain recombines TRBV29-1 with TRBJ1-1; unclear D gene. This CDR3 contains 12 residues. The germline V gene encodes CDR1 SQVTM and CDR2 ANQGSEA. V shed 7 bases and J shed 1 base, with 10 bases lying between them. CDR3 region: CSGGSTNTEAFF. In nucleotides, the CDR3 is TGCAGCGGAGGCAGCACGAACACTGAAGCTTTCTTT.

This clonotype was observed a few times. V and J are TRBV11-3 and TRBJ1-2; 9 bases agree with TRBD1. The germline gives CDR1 SGHNT, CDR2 YENEEA. V was clipped by 3 bases and J by 6 bases; unmatched bases: 8. The CDR3 contains 15 residues. The CDR3, as DNA: TGTGCCAGCAGCTTTAAGTGGACAGGGGTTGATGGCTACACCTTC. Protein product: CASSFKWTGVDGYTF.

The CDR3 protein is CASSLVLETQYF. In nucleotides, the CDR3 is TGTGCCAGCAGCTTGGTTTTAGAGACCCAGTACTTC. This chain uses TRBV5-8 with TRBJ2-5; D is unresolved. Germline values: CDR1 SGHTS, CDR2 YDEGEE. CDR3 length: 12 amino acids. V was trimmed by 0 bases and J by 4 bases, leaving 4 bases between them.

The chain carries TRBV6-5 and TRBJ2-2, with 12 nucleotides matching TRBD2. Unmatched junction bases numbered 10, after V lost 6 bases and J lost 8 bases. CDR3 size: 16 residues. CDR1 is MNHEY, CDR2 SVGAGI, per germline. CDR3 residues: CASRQLTSGRSGELFF. In DNA form, the CDR3 reads TGTGCCAGCAGGCAATTGACTAGCGGGAGATCTGGGGAGCTGTTTTTT.

This clonotype has a count of ten or more. V is TRBV4-3 and J is TRBJ1-2; the D is unclear. This CDR3 has 14 residues. CDR1 is LGHNA, CDR2 YSLEER, per germline. Between the trimmed V and J ends, which lost 0 bases and 4 bases, there was a span of 9 bases. This CDR3 reads CASSQDTGGYGYTF. CDR3 DNA sequence: TGCGCCAGCAGCCAAGATACGGGAGGCTATGGCTACACCTTC.

V usage is TRBV20-1 and J usage is TRBJ2-7, with 12 bases identical to TRBD2. The germline V gene has CDR1 DFQATT and CDR2 SNEGSKA (reference sequence). V lost 1 base to trimming and J lost 4 bases; unmatched junction nucleotides: 11. The CDR3 spans 17 residues. The CDR3 region has the DNA TGCAGTGCTAGAGTTCCTCTAGCGGGGGGGCCTAGGTACGAGCAGTACTTC. It yields the protein CSARVPLAGGPRYEQYF.

This clonotype was picked up many times. The gene calls are TRBV2 and TRBJ1-3, with D maybe TRBD1 (6 bases). Looked up from germline, CDR1 is SNHLY and CDR2 is FYNNEI. The CDR3 length is 14 residues. Trimming stripped 6 bases from V and 1 base from J, with 10 bases between. CDR3 in amino acids: CASRTGISGNTIYF. The CDR3, as DNA: TGTGCCAGCAGAACAGGGATTTCTGGAAACACCATATATTTT.

On this clonotype itself: One end of the junction varies from germline; a read error may be responsible. The chain employs TRBV10-3 and TRBJ2-7, with D possibly being TRBD2 (5 bases). The CDR3 spans 11 residues. Germline V gene sequence: CDR1 ENHRY, CDR2 SYGVKD. The CDR3 DNA is TGTGCCATCAGTGAGTCGGACTTCACCGCCTTC. It encodes CAISESDFTAF.

The chain recombines TRBV9 with TRBJ2-2; 9 positions agree with TRBD2. V dropped 0 bases and J dropped 0; count of bases not matched to a gene: 0. This CDR3 is built from 16 residues. Per germline, CDR1 SGDLS and CDR2 YYNGEE. In DNA, the CDR3 is TGTGCCAGCAGCGTAGGGACTAGCGCGAACACCGGGGAGCTGTTTTTT. Translation gives CASSVGTSANTGELFF.

This clonotype was observed a handful of times. The V call is TRBV12-3 or TRBV12-4, the J call TRBJ1-1; 12 nucleotides agree with TRBD1. V shed 7 bases, J shed 11 bases, and the junction held 17 bases outside the gene matches. The CDR3 covers 16 residues. CDR3 in DNA: TGTGCCAGCAACGAGCGGGACAGGGGGCGCGGCCTATGGGCTTTCTTT. It encodes CASNERDRGRGLWAFF.

The chain uses TRBV29-1 and TRBJ2-2; no clear D gene. V lost 4 bases to trimming and J lost 3 bases, with 12 bases between them. Per the germline V gene, CDR1 is SQVTM and CDR2 is ANQGSEA. CDR3 size: 14 residues. Written as DNA, the CDR3 is TGCAGCGTTGGTCTCCAGGCGTACACCGGGGAGCTGTTTTTT. Translated: CSVGLQAYTGELFF.

The V call is TRBV20-1, the J call TRBJ2-5; D is possibly TRBD2 (6 bases). This CDR3 spans 16 amino acids. From germline, CDR1 is DFQATT and CDR2 SNEGSKA (reference sequence). V lost 3 bases, J lost 3 bases, and 20 bases lay in between. The CDR3 here is CSARDPAGGPEETQYF. CDR3 bases: TGCAGTGCTAGGGATCCGGCTGGAGGGCCAGAAGAGACCCAGTACTTC.

This clonotype has more than one count but fewer than ten. The genes are TRBV10-3 and TRBJ1-1; TRBD1 matches 8 bases. V lost 5 bases to trimming and J lost 6 bases; unmatched junction nucleotides: 8. Germline V lookup: CDR1 ENHRY, CDR2 SYGVKD. The CDR3 is 14 residues long. The CDR3 loop reads CAISRTGGEPEAFF. The CDR3 coding sequence is TGTGCCATCAGTCGTACAGGGGGGGAACCTGAAGCTTTCTTT.

This clonotype was counted between two and nine times. The V and J genes are TRBV28 and TRBJ1-5; D gene uncertain. V was cut by 4 bases and J by 6 bases, with 13 bases left in between. Germline-derived CDR1 and CDR2 are MDHEN and SYDVKM. The CDR3 extends over 14 amino acids. CDR3 DNA: TGTGCCAGCAGTTCGGACGGCCAGGCTCAGCCCCAGCATTTT. Its translation: CASSSDGQAQPQHF.

This clonotype was counted many times. V usage is TRBV29-1 and J usage is TRBJ2-1, with D hard to call. Trimming pared 4 bases from V and 0 bases from J, leaving 10 bases between. CDR3 size: 14 residues. The germline V gene has CDR1 SQVTM and CDR2 ANQGSEA. DNA of the CDR3: TGCAGCGTTGTCGGCCTTAGCTCCTACAATGAGCAGTTCTTC. It translates to CSVVGLSSYNEQFF.

The chain recombines TRBV28 with TRBJ2-1, with D perhaps being TRBD1 or TRBD2 (7 bases each). V gave up 3 bases and J gave up 5 bases, with 23 bases separating them. Germline V lookup: CDR1 MDHEN, CDR2 SYDVKM. CDR3 length: 18 amino acids. As DNA, the CDR3 is TGTGCCAGCAGTTTGAGCAACTTCAGGGGGAGGGCCCACAATGAGCAGTTCTTC. Translated: CASSLSNFRGRAHNEQFF.

The chain joins TRBV28 to TRBJ2-7; no firm D call. The germline V gene has CDR1 MDHEN and CDR2 SYDVKM. The V end was cut by 2 bases, the J end by 2 bases, with 10 bases between. CDR3 length: 14 residues. The CDR3 region is CASSLRLVPYEQYF. The DNA of the CDR3 is TGTGCCAGCAGTTTACGGCTTGTTCCCTACGAGCAGTACTTC.

V and J are TRBV2 and TRBJ2-3, with D unresolved. V lost 1 base, J lost 2 bases, and 4 bases lay in between. The CDR3 is made up of 13 amino acids. Germline CDR1 and CDR2: SNHLY and FYNNEI. Here the CDR3 reads CASSEVFTDTQYF. The CDR3 DNA sequence: TGTGCCAGCAGTGAAGTTTTCACAGATACGCAGTATTTT. The full variable domain, completed using reference TRBV2 and TRBJ2-3, is EPEVTQTPSHQVTQMGQEVILRCVPISNHLYFYWYRQILGQKVEFLVSFYNNEISEKSEIFDDQFSVERPDGSNFTLKIRSTKLEDSAMYFCASSEVFTDTQYFGPGTRLTVL.

The chain employs TRBV20-1 and TRBJ2-7; 10 bases line up with TRBD2. Germline loops: CDR1 DFQATT, CDR2 SNEGSKA (reference sequence). V lost 0 bases, J lost 1 base, and 3 bases stayed unmatched. The CDR3 has 15 residues. The CDR3 coding sequence is TGCAGTGCTAGAGATGTAGCGGGGGGTTCCTACGAGCAGTACTTC. This translates into CSARDVAGGSYEQYF.

The chain has TRBV6-5 and TRBJ2-2; D is uncertain. This CDR3 is built from 15 residues. The V gene's germline CDR1 is MNHEY and CDR2 SVGAGI. The V end was cut by 0 bases, the J end by 6 bases, with 11 bases between. The CDR3 loop is CASSYSGSRPGELFF. DNA for the CDR3: TGTGCCAGCAGTTACTCGGGCTCGCGACCCGGGGAGCTGTTTTTT.